Listed below are T cell receptor beta chains from one sample, sequenced in a study of shared clonotypes between healthy human individuals. Data came from immunoSEQ multiplex PCR; TCRdb stores just in-frame clones and leaves some out. This table has 1,400,000 or so clones, around 98.5% appearing once. Sequencing was carried out using naive CD4+ T cells sorted from blood. Receptor source: a man between 25 and 39 years old in good health. Both conserved end residues are part of each CDR3. D genes are given only for firm matches. The size of a clone is reported for some rows only, either as once, few or many, or as a class for expanded clones.

abundance: .; j_gene: TRBJ2-7; v_gene: TRBV28; d_gene: .; CDR3aa: CASSFVHEQYF; CDR3nt: TGTGCCAGCAGTTTTGTGCACGAGCAGTACTTC
abundance: .; j_gene: TRBJ2-1; v_gene: TRBV27; d_gene: TRBD2; CDR3aa: CASSLLLAGANNEQFF; CDR3nt: TGTGCCAGCAGTTTACTGCTAGCGGGGGCGAACAATGAGCAGTTCTTC
abundance: .; j_gene: TRBJ2-3; v_gene: TRBV10-3; d_gene: .; CDR3aa: CAIRDDPTDTQYF; CDR3nt: TGTGCCATCAGAGATGACCCCACAGATACGCAGTATTTT
abundance: .; j_gene: TRBJ2-1; v_gene: TRBV9; d_gene: .; CDR3aa: CASSVAIRGTHPGNEQFF; CDR3nt: TGTGCCAGCAGCGTAGCTATAAGGGGGACCCACCCGGGGAATGAGCAGTTCTTC
abundance: .; j_gene: TRBJ2-7; v_gene: TRBV10-1; d_gene: .; CDR3aa: CASSETDEQYF; CDR3nt: TGCGCCAGCAGTGAAACAGACGAGCAGTACTTC
abundance: .; j_gene: TRBJ2-1; v_gene: TRBV7-2; d_gene: .; CDR3aa: CASSLIRQHEQFF; CDR3nt: TGTGCCAGCAGCTTAATACGACAGCATGAGCAGTTCTTC
abundance: .; j_gene: TRBJ2-6; v_gene: TRBV7-2; d_gene: .; CDR3aa: CASQQTNGANVLTF; CDR3nt: TGTGCCTCCCAACAAACGAATGGGGCCAACGTCCTGACTTTC
abundance: .; j_gene: TRBJ1-5; v_gene: TRBV6-8; d_gene: .; CDR3aa: CASSQGAGAANQPQHF; CDR3nt: TGTGCCAGCAGCCAAGGGGCAGGGGCGGCCAATCAGCCCCAGCATTTT
abundance: once; j_gene: TRBJ1-1; v_gene: TRBV7-2; d_gene: .; CDR3aa: CASRRTGTKTGTEAFF; CDR3nt: TGTGCCAGCAGGAGGACGGGGACGAAAACAGGCACTGAAGCTTTCTTT
abundance: .; j_gene: TRBJ2-7; v_gene: TRBV7-2; d_gene: .; CDR3aa: CASSPGRAPYEQYF; CDR3nt: TGTGCCAGCTCCCCAGGTAGGGCCCCCTACGAGCAGTACTTC
abundance: .; j_gene: TRBJ2-4; v_gene: TRBV7-6; d_gene: TRBD2; CDR3aa: CASSLSGAMMGAKNIQYF; CDR3nt: TGTGCCAGCAGCTTGAGCGGGGCGATGATGGGGGCCAAAAACATTCAGTACTTC